The 13 T cell receptor beta chains below were found in one sample sequenced in a study of blood T cells in healthy people across ages. Combining a sample-barcoded 5' primer with a J-beta primer mix, a second PCR ran for roughly 7 to 12 cycles. In TCRdb, the 5' RACE reads were re-called with MiXCR into one record per CDR3 protein. The sample has about 780,000 distinct CDR3 sequences, around 50% seen once. Specimen: blood. All receptors come from a man older than 75 in good health.

Of note for this clonotype: Germline is not matched at one junction end, which may reflect a read error. The J gene is TRBJ2-1, the V gene TRBV20-1, with D possibly being TRBD2 (5 bases). Germline loops: CDR1 DFQATT, CDR2 SNEGSKA (reference sequence). This CDR3 has 13 amino acids. CDR3 loop: CSARRSGYNKQFF. CDR3 coding DNA: TGCAGTGCTCGGAGAAGCGGCTACAATAAGCAGTTCTTC.

This clonotype was picked up many times. The V call is TRBV7-9, the J call TRBJ1-5, with TRBD1 identical over 7 bases. The junction had 10 bases not matched to a gene; V was cut back by 5 bases and J by 3 bases. The germline gives CDR1 SEHNR, CDR2 FQNEAQ (reference sequence). This CDR3 is built from 16 residues. CDR3 sequence (DNA): TGTGCCAGCAGCGCCGCCAGGGGACAGTCCAATCAGCCCCAGCATTTT. It translates to CASSAARGQSNQPQHF.

In this sample, this clonotype turned up a few times. For the CDR3, the DNA is TGCGCCAGCAGCTTACCGGACCAAAACGAGCAGTACTTC. Amino acids: CASSLPDQNEQYF. The V call is TRBV5-1, the J call TRBJ2-7; D unclear. The V gene lost 2 bases and the J gene lost 5 bases, with 11 bases spanning the gap. This CDR3 has 13 amino acids. CDR1 is SGHRS, CDR2 YFSETQ, per germline.

The chain couples TRBV28 to TRBJ2-5; TRBD2 matches 9 bases. CDR1 is MDHEN, CDR2 SYDVKM, per germline. Unmatched junction bases numbered 15, after V lost 2 bases and J lost 11 bases. The CDR3 extends over 16 amino acids. The CDR3 protein is CASSLVAGTSRHEQYF. The CDR3 DNA reads as TGTGCCAGCAGTTTAGTCGCCGGGACTAGCCGGCATGAGCAGTACTTC.

This chain connects TRBV7-2 to TRBJ2-1; D may correspond to TRBD1 or TRBD2 (5 bases each). Germline CDR1 and CDR2: SGHTA and FQGNSA. Trimming took 4 bases from V and 10 from J, leaving 17 bases between them. This CDR3 is 14 amino acids long. CDR3 DNA sequence: TGTGCCAGCAGCTCGGGGCCCTCTTCCTACGAGCAGTTCTTC. This encodes CASSSGPSSYEQFF.

The chain has TRBV7-9 and TRBJ2-5; D tentatively reads TRBD1 or TRBD2 (5 bases each). TRBJ2-7 matches the DNA end more closely, so the J call is doubtful. CDR3 length: 16 residues. Germline CDR1 is SEHNR and CDR2 is FQNEAQ (reference sequence). CDR3 residues: CASSSNLGPALHEQYF. In DNA, the CDR3 is TGTGCCAGCAGCTCTAACCTGGGACCGGCTTTACACGAGCAGTACTTC.

The chain carries TRBV10-3 and TRBJ1-2; no clear D. V shed 4 bases and J shed 1 base, with 13 bases lying between them. The CDR3 is 15 residues long. Germline CDR1 ENHRY, CDR2 SYGVKD. CDR3 residues: CAISGPPELNYGYTF. As DNA, the CDR3 is TGTGCCATCAGTGGGCCACCGGAACTTAACTATGGCTACACCTTC.

The table lists this clonotype with a count of one. The genes are TRBV9 and TRBJ2-1, with TRBD2 matching 7 bases. The V segment lost 2 bases and the J segment 4 bases; nucleotides outside the gene matches: 9. The V gene's germline CDR1 is SGDLS and CDR2 YYNGEE. The CDR3 consists of 16 residues. Here the CDR3 reads CASSVSSGLLYNEQFF. For the CDR3, the DNA is TGTGCCAGCAGCGTGAGTAGCGGGCTATTATACAATGAGCAGTTCTTC. Supplemented by reference TRBV9 and TRBJ2-1, the full variable domain reads DSGVTQTPKHLITATGQRVTLRCSPRSGDLSVYWYQQSLDQGLQFLIQYYNGEERAKGNILERFSAQQFPDLHSELNLSSLELGDSALYFCASSVSSGLLYNEQFFGPGTRLTVL.

In DNA form, the CDR3 reads TGTGCCAGCAGCGAGACTAGCGGGAGGTATGCGGAGACCCAGTACTTC. This sequence encodes CASSETSGRYAETQYF. The chain recombines TRBV7-9 with TRBJ2-5; 13 nucleotides align to TRBD2. Germline V CDR1 and CDR2: SEHNR, FQNEAQ (reference sequence). The J segment lost 5 bases and the V segment lost 5 bases, leaving 8 bases of the junction unmatched. The CDR3 covers 16 residues.

The CDR3 nucleotides read TGTGCCAGCAGTTACGCCCGAACCGACGAGCAGTACTTC. Amino acid sequence: CASSYARTDEQYF. The chain links TRBV6-6 to TRBJ2-7; no firm D call. Trimming removed 2 bases from V and 5 bases from J, with 10 bases in between. Germline loops: CDR1 MNHNY, CDR2 SVGAGI (reference sequence). The CDR3 is made up of 13 amino acids.

This clonotype was seen more than once but under ten times. This chain links TRBV7-2 with TRBJ2-3; D is unclear. The CDR3 extends over 13 amino acids. V lost 2 bases, J lost 4 bases, and 7 bases lay in between. Looked up from germline, CDR1 is SGHTA and CDR2 is FQGNSA. The CDR3 DNA follows: TGTGCCAGCAGCTTAACCACGGCAGATACGCAGTATTTT. It encodes CASSLTTADTQYF.

In this sample, this clonotype turned up once. The V and J genes are TRBV7-8 and TRBJ1-1; D is undetermined. Trimming stripped 2 bases from V and 0 bases from J, with 7 bases between. Per the germline V gene, CDR1 is SGHVS and CDR2 is FQNEAQ. This CDR3 comprises 14 residues. The CDR3 DNA reads as TGTGCCAGCAGCTTACCGACCGTGAACACTGAAGCTTTCTTT. Amino acid sequence: CASSLPTVNTEAFF.

This clonotype was seen more than once but under ten times. The chain joins TRBV10-3 to TRBJ2-7; D is possibly TRBD2 (5 bases). The CDR3 loop spans 14 amino acids. V dropped 3 bases and J dropped 5 bases, with 14 bases sitting between them. CDR1 and CDR2 (germline): ENHRY, SYGVKD. The CDR3, as DNA: TGTGCCATCAGTGATGAGCGGAAGGCTAACGAGCAGTACTTC. It encodes CAISDERKANEQYF.